This TCR beta chain was obtained from a study of graft-versus-host responses after intestinal transplantation. Study context: Among the recipients, transplants were multivisceral, liver-intestinal, or isolated intestinal. Among the recipients, all got anti-thymocyte globulin induction and then tacrolimus and steroids for about 3 years.

A remark on this clone: Antigen: not known.

Produced via immunoSEQ multiplex PCR; TCRdb's table is partial and in-frame only. The table shows 88,000 or so clones, with 85% to 90% occurring only once. The CDR3 has 13 residues. The germline CDR1 and CDR2 sequences are SGDLS and YYNGEE. V dropped 3 bases and J dropped 4 bases, with 10 bases sitting between them. The study's findings and limits: Association was observed between peak circulating GvH clone levels and early post-transplant HvG declines. Recipient marrow contained GvH clones, some of which appeared first in ileum or blood.

The chain employs TRBV9 and TRBJ1-1, with D hard to call. Here the sequenced sample was unstimulated CD4+ T cells sorted from spleen or lymph node cells, taken before intestinal transplant. The receptor was derived from a human donor who received an intestinal transplant. As DNA, the CDR3 is TGTGCCAGCAGCGCTAGCGGAAGCACTGAAGCTTTCTTT. As protein: CASSASGSTEAFF.